This TCR beta chain was recorded in a study of blood T cell repertoires in COVID-19. Overall study: The cDNA or gDNA used as material had been derived from T cells, B-cell-depleted T cells, or PBMCs.

In germline, CDR1 is KGHSH, CDR2 LQKENI. CDR3 length: 18 amino acids. V dropped 2 bases and J dropped 2; count of bases not matched to a gene: 10. Clones were sequenced by immunoSEQ multiplex PCR, and TCRdb holds only the in-frame ones, with some missing. The table records about 380,000 clones, approximately 90% of them present only once. This chain links TRBV18 with TRBJ2-3; TRBD2 aligns across 10 bases. Sequenced sample: PBMCs or T cells enriched from blood (not recorded which). The TCR was taken from a young woman who had recovered from COVID-19. As DNA, the CDR3 is TGTGCCAGCTCACCAAAATTTCTAGCGGGGGACCTCACAGATACGCAGTATTTT. This translates into CASSPKFLAGDLTDTQYF.